This T cell receptor beta chain was found in a study of blood T cells in healthy people across ages. Study-level background: When template switching was applied, about one barcoded beta molecule was captured per two T cells.

V was pared by 5 bases and J by 5 bases, with 12 bases between. CDR1 is SGHTA, CDR2 FQGNSA, per germline. This CDR3 is built from 13 residues. The authors ran a second PCR of 7 to 11 cycles using a sample-barcoded 5' primer and a J-beta primer mix. TCRdb re-called the 5' RACE reads with MiXCR, one entry per CDR3 protein. Found here are roughly 680,000 distinct CDR3 sequences, about 50% of them singletons; the top ten hold approximately 13%. The sequence derives from a woman of 80 years or more in good health. Sequenced sample: blood. The chain carries TRBV7-2 and TRBJ1-1; a possible D gene is TRBD1 (6 bases). Here the CDR3 reads CASSQDRRTEAFF. CDR3 nucleotides: TGTGCCAGCAGCCAAGACAGGAGGACTGAAGCTTTCTTT.